This T cell receptor (beta chain) was profiled in a study of T cells in localized non-small cell lung cancer. Study findings and constraints: Tumor showed lower T cell clonality than uninvolved adjacent lung, where it was highest. A median of about 52 clones ranked among the top 100 in tumor appeared in adjacent lung. Because sequencing included only one region (of the tumor), heterogeneity remains possible. Among blood samples, higher T cell density accompanied longer overall survival.

Comment on this clone: Its antigen is currently unknown.

V was shortened by 6 bases and J by 0 bases, with 8 bases between the two germline ends. Per germline, CDR1 SNHLY and CDR2 FYNNEI. There are 14 residues in the CDR3. Repertoires were generated with immunoSEQ multiplex PCR, while TCRdb's copy carries only in-frame clones and drops some. In the table there are approximately 8,000 clones, around 87% of which are singletons. The TCR was taken from an older male donor with stage III lung adenocarcinoma. The chain combines TRBV2 with TRBJ2-2; D is undetermined. The input for sequencing was peripheral blood, taken before any cancer treatment. DNA for the CDR3: TGTGCCAGCAGACAGCTTCCGAACACCGGGGAGCTGTTTTTT. This sequence encodes CASRQLPNTGELFF.